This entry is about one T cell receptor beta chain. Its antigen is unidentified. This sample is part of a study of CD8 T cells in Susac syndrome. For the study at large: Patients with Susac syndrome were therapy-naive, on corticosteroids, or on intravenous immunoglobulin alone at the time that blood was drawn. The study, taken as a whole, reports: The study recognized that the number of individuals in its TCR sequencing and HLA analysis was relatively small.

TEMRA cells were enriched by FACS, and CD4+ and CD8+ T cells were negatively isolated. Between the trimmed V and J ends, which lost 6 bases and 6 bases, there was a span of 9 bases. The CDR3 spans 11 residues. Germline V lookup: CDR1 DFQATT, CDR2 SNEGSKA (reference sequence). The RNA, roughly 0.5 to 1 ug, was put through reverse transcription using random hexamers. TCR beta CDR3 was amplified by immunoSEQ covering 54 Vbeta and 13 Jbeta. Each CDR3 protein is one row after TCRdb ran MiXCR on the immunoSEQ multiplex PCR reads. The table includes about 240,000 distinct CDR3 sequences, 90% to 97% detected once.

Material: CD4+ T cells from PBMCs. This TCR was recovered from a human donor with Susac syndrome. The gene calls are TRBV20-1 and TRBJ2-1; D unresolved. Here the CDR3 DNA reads TGCAGTGCCTCAGGAGTCAATGAGCAGTTCTTC. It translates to CSASGVNEQFF.